This TCR beta chain comes out of a study of cytotoxic CD8 clonotypes in ibrutinib-treated CLL. At the level of the study: Partial responses totalled approximately 24 and complete responses 2; after median approximately 62 months, around 14 remained remitted and around twelve progressed. Specimens for response were gathered following a median around eleven months of therapy, spanning 6 to 36.

CDR3 length: 13 residues. Germline assignment: CDR1 MNHNS and CDR2 SASEGT. V was pared by 2 bases and J by 5 bases, with 9 bases between. The protocol was immunoSEQ multiplex PCR, while the TCRdb copy is restricted to in-frame clones and leaves out a portion. The data show over 120,000 clones, with over 75% seen just once and less than 9% held by the top ten. This receptor was taken from a human donor with chronic lymphocytic leukemia. The chain combines TRBV6-1 with TRBJ1-2; D is unclear. The source was PBMCs, collected after 36 months of ibrutinib treatment. CDR3 in DNA: TGTGCCAGCAGTGAAATGGTAGGGTATGGCTACACCTTC. This codes for CASSEMVGYGYTF.